This entry describes one T cell receptor (beta chain). The data are from a study of blood T cell repertoires in COVID-19. From germline, CDR1 is SNHLY and CDR2 FYNNEI. The CDR3 is made up of 12 amino acids. The junction had 7 bases not matched to a gene; V was cut back by 7 bases and J by 10 bases. Authors' processing steps: From reference gene primer amplification, estimates of nucleated cell counts were derived. The repertoire was sequenced with immunoSEQ multiplex PCR; TCRdb's copy has only in-frame clones and lacks some. The DNA was the basis for D and trimming; V, J and clone size are from that table. The table lists about 53,000 clones, roughly 90% of them singletons.

The V gene is TRBV2, the J gene TRBJ1-2, with 9 bases aligning to TRBD1. The sample consisted of peripheral blood. The TCR originated in a human donor in a cohort sampled during active COVID-19. The CDR3 DNA is TGTGCCAGCACCGGGACAGGGTTTGCCTACACCTTC. Translating it yields CASTGTGFAYTF.